This T cell receptor beta chain was recorded in a study of OX40 agonist ivuxolimab in advanced cancers. The CDR3 spans 15 residues. Deletions cut 0 bases from V and 4 bases from J, with 10 bases between. Germline lookup yields CDR1 ENHRY and CDR2 SYGVKD. Assay used: immunoSEQ multiplex PCR; TCRdb lists only in-frame clones, some missing. The sample shows around 60,000 clones, about 85% of them seen only once. The clonotype comes from an adult with an advanced solid tumor such as melanoma, head and neck, liver or kidney cancer. This chain joins TRBV10-3 and TRBJ1-5, with no clear D. The sample was CD4+ or CD8+ T cells sorted from blood, taken in a trial of the OX40 agonist ivuxolimab. CDR3 region: CAISESPLANQPQHF. The CDR3 DNA reads TGTGCCATCAGTGAGTCGCCCCTGGCGAATCAGCCCCAGCATTTT.